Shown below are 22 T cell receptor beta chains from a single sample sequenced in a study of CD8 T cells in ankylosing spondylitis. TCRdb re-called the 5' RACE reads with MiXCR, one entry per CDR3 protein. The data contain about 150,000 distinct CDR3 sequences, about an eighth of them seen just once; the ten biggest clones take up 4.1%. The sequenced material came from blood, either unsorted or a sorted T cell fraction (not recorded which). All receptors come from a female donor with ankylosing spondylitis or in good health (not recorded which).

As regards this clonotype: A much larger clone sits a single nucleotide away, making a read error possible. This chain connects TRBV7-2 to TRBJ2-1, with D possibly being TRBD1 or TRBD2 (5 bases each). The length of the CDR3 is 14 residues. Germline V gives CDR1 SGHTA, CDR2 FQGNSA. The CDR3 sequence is CASSLRQRNNGQFF. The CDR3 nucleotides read TGTGCCAGCAGCTTACGACAGCGGAACAATGGGCAGTTCTTC.

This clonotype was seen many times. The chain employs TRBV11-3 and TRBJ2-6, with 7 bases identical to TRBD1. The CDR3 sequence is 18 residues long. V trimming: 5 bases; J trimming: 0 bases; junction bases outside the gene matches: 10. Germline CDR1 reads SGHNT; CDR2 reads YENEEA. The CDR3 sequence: CASSLRQGSLSGANVLTF. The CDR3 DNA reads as TGTGCCAGCAGCCTAAGACAGGGTTCTCTCTCTGGGGCCAACGTCCTGACTTTC.

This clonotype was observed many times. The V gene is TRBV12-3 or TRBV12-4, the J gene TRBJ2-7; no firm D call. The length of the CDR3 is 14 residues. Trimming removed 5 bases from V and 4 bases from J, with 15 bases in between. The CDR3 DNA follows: TGTGCCAGCAGTCCCGGTAGAAGGAGTTACGAGCAGTACTTC. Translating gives CASSPGRRSYEQYF.

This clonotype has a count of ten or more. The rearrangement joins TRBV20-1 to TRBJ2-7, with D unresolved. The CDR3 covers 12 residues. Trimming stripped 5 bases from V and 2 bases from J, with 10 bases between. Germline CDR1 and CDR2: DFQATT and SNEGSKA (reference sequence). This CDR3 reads CSAPRRTYEQYF. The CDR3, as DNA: TGCAGTGCTCCCCGGAGAACCTACGAGCAGTACTTC.

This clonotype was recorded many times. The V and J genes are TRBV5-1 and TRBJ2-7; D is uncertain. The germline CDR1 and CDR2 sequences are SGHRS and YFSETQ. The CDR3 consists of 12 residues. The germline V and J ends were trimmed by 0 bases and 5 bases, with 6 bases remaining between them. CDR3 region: CASSLVGNEQYF. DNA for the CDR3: TGCGCCAGCAGCTTGGTTGGGAACGAGCAGTACTTC.

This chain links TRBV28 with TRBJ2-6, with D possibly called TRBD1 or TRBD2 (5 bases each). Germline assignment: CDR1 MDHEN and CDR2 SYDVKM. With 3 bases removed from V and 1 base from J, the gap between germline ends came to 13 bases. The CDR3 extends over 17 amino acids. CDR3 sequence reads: CASSFIGAGSGANVLTF. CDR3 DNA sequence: TGTGCCAGCAGTTTCATAGGGGCGGGTTCTGGGGCCAACGTCCTGACTTTC. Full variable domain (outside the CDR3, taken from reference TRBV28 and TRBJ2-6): DVKVTQSSRYLVKRTGEKVFLECVQDMDHENMFWYRQDPGLGLRLIYFSYDVKMKEKGDIPEGYSVSREKKERFSLILESASTNQTSMYLCASSFIGAGSGANVLTFGAGSRLTVL.

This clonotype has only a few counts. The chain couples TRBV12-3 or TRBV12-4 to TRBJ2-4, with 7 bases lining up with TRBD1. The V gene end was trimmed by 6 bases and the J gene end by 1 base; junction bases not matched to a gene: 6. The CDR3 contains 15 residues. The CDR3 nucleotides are TGTGCCAGCAGCTCTACGGACAGGGCCAAAAACATTCAGTACTTC. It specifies CASSSTDRAKNIQYF.

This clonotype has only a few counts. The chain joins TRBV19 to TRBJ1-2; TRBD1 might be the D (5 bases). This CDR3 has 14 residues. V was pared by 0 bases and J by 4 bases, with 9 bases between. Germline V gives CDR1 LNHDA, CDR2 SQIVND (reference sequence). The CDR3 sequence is CASSIDNRIYGYTF. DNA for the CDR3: TGTGCCAGTAGTATAGATAACAGGATCTATGGCTACACCTTC.

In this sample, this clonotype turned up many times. The CDR3: CSVRDRAAYEQYF. The CDR3 nucleotides read TGCAGCGTTCGGGACAGGGCGGCCTACGAGCAGTACTTC. This chain uses TRBV29-1 with TRBJ2-7; 9 bases are a match to TRBD1. This CDR3 has 13 amino acids. Germline trimming cut 5 bases from V and 2 bases from J; bases unmatched to any gene: 4. Germline V gene lookup returns CDR1 SQVTM and CDR2 ANQGSEA.

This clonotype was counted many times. This chain's CDR3 is CASSYGGRGEPQHF. CDR3 nucleotides: TGTGCCAGCAGTTATGGGGGGAGGGGGGAGCCCCAGCATTTT. The genes are TRBV6-5 and TRBJ1-5, with a tentative D call TRBD1 (6 bases). The CDR3 is 14 residues long. V lost 3 bases and J lost 8, with 14 bases in between. CDR1 is MNHEY and CDR2 is SVGAGI in the germline V gene.

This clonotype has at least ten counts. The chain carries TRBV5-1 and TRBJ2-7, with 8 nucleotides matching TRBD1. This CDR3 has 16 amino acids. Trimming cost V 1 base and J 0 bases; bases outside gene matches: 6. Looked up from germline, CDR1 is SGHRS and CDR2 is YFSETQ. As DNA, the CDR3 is TGCGCCAGCAGCTTGTATTCGGGACAGGACTCCTACGAGCAGTACTTC. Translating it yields CASSLYSGQDSYEQYF.

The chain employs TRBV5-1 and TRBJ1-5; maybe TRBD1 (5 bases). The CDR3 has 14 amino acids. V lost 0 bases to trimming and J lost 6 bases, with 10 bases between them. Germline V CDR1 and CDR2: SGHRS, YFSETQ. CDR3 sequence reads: CASSLEGVGQPQHF. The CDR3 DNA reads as TGCGCCAGCAGCTTGGAAGGGGTGGGTCAGCCCCAGCATTTT.

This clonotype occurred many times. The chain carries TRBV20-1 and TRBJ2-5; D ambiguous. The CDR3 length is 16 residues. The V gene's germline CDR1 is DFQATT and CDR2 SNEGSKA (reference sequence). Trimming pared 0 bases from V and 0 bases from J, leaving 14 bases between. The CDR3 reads CSARDVRSPYQETQYF. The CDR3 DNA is TGCAGTGCTAGAGATGTCCGGAGCCCCTACCAAGAGACCCAGTACTTC.

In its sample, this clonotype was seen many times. The CDR3 DNA follows: TGCAGTGCTAGAGAACCGAATGCCAAAAACATTCAGTACTTC. The encoded protein is CSAREPNAKNIQYF. This sequence joins TRBV20-1 and TRBJ2-4; D gene ambiguous. This CDR3 has 14 residues. Germline V lookup: CDR1 DFQATT, CDR2 SNEGSKA (reference sequence). Trimming took 0 bases from V and 1 from J, leaving 7 bases between them.

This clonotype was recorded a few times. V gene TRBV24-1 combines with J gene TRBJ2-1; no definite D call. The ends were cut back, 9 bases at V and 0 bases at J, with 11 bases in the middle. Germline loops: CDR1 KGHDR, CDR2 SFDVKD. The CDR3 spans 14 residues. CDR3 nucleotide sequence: TGTGCCACCGGGAAAGAGAGCTCCTACAATGAGCAGTTCTTC. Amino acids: CATGKESSYNEQFF.

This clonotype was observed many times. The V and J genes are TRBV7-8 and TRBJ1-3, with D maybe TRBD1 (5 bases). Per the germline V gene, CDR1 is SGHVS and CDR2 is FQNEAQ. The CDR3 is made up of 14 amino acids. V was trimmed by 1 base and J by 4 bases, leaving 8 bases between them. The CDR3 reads CASSLVGGGNTIYF. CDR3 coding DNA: TGTGCCAGCAGCTTAGTGGGGGGGGGAAACACCATATATTTT.

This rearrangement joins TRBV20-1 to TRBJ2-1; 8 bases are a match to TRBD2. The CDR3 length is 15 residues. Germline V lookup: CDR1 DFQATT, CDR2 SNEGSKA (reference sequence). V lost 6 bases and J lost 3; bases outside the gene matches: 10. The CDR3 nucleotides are TGCAGTGCCCCTGGGGGGCTAGCGGGCTACAATGAGCAGTTCTTC. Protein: CSAPGGLAGYNEQFF.

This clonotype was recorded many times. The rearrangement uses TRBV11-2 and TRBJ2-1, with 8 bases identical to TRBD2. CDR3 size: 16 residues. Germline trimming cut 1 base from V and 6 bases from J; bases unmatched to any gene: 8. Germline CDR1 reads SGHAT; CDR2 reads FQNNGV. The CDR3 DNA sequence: TGTGCCAGCAGCTTAGTCCCGGGACTAGACCTCAATGAGCAGTTCTTC. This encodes CASSLVPGLDLNEQFF.

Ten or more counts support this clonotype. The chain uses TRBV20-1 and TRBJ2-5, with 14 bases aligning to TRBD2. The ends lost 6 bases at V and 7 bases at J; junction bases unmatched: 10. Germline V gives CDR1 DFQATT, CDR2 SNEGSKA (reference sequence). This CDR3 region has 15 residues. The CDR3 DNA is TGCAGTGCCCGGGGGACTAGCGGGAGTCGCGGGACCCAGTACTTC. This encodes CSARGTSGSRGTQYF.

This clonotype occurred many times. The CDR3 sequence is CAWSRQTSNSPLHF. The CDR3 DNA is TGTGCCTGGAGTAGACAGACATCGAATTCACCCCTCCACTTT. The chain joins TRBV30 to TRBJ1-6, with D possibly matching TRBD1 (5 bases). Looked up from germline, CDR1 is GTSNPN and CDR2 is SVGIG (reference sequence). Trimming shortened V by 2 bases and J by 7 bases, and 12 bases separated the two germline ends. The length of the CDR3 is 14 residues.

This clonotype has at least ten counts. CDR3 coding DNA: TGTGCCAGCAGTTTATCGACTAGCGGGAGGCCGCACAATGAGCAGTTCTTC. Protein: CASSLSTSGRPHNEQFF. The rearrangement uses TRBV12-3 or TRBV12-4 and TRBJ2-1; 13 bases are shared with TRBD2. The CDR3 is made up of 17 amino acids. V lost 2 bases, J lost 5 bases, and 6 bases stayed unmatched.

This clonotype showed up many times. CDR3 region: CASSATSGYQYEQYF. The CDR3 DNA sequence: TGTGCCAGCAGTGCGACTAGCGGGTATCAGTACGAGCAGTACTTC. The chain couples TRBV7-2 to TRBJ2-7; 10 bases map to TRBD2. The length of the CDR3 is 15 residues. Germline V gene data show CDR1 as SGHTA and CDR2 as FQGNSA. After removal of 6 bases from V and 4 bases from J, the junction contained 9 bases not matched to a gene.